This TCR beta chain was recorded in a study of blood T cell repertoires in COVID-19. How the authors handled the data: Cell counts per sample came from amplifying reference gene primers. Repertoires were generated with immunoSEQ multiplex PCR, while TCRdb's copy carries only in-frame clones and drops some. D and trimming were read from the DNA, whereas the V and J calls and clone size are those reported in that table. The table records some 80,000 clones, 70% to 80% of them present only once. V lost 5 bases, J lost 4 bases, and 11 bases lay in between. Germline CDR1 reads SGHRS; CDR2 reads YFSETQ. The CDR3 runs 13 residues.

Sample: peripheral blood. The V gene is TRBV5-1, the J gene TRBJ2-3; D call uncertain. The receptor comes from a woman of 80 years or more with active or convalescent COVID-19. CDR3 bases: TGCGCCAGCAGGGAAACTAACGCAGATACGCAGTATTTT. As protein: CASRETNADTQYF. Variable domain in full (rest from reference TRBV5-1 and TRBJ2-3): KAGVTQTPRYLIKTRGQQVTLSCSPISGHRSVSWYQQTPGQGLQFLFEYFSETQRNKGNFPGRFSGRQFSNSRSEMNVSTLELGDSALYLCASRETNADTQYFGPGTRLTVL.